The present T cell receptor (beta chain) was sequenced within a study of TIL therapy for anti-PD-1-resistant metastatic lung cancer. The libraries were made with immunoSEQ v3. Assay used: immunoSEQ multiplex PCR; TCRdb lists only in-frame clones, some missing. The data hold roughly 57,000 clones, with approximately 75% observed a single time. Per the germline V gene, CDR1 is SGHTA and CDR2 is FQGNSA. J lost 4 bases, V lost 0 bases, and 2 bases had no gene match. CDR3 length: 15 amino acids. Stated time point: pre-treatment sample, taken before nivolumab and TIL therapy. This TCR came from a person between 25 and 79 years old with non-small cell lung cancer. The J gene is TRBJ2-3, the V gene TRBV7-2; 9 bases line up with TRBD2. Sequencing used blood, obtained at baseline. For the CDR3, the DNA is TGTGCCAGCAGCTTAGCGCGGGGGGGTCCAGATACGCAGTATTTT. Translation gives CASSLARGGPDTQYF.